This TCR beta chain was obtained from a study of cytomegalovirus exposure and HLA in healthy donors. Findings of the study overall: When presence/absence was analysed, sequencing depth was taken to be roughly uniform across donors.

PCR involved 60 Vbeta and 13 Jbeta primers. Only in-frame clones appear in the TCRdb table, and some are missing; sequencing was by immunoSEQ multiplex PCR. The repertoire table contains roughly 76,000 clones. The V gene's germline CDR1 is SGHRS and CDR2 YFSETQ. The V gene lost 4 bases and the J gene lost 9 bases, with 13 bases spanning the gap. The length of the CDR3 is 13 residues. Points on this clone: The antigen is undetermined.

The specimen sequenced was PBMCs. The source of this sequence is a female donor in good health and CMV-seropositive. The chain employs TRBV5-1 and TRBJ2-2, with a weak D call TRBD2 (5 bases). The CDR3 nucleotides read TGCGCCAGCAGCACCGAAGGAGGCCGGGAGCTGTTTTTT. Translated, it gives CASSTEGGRELFF. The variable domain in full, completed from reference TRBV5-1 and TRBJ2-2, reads KAGVTQTPRYLIKTRGQQVTLSCSPISGHRSVSWYQQTPGQGLQFLFEYFSETQRNKGNFPGRFSGRQFSNSRSEMNVSTLELGDSALYLCASSTEGGRELFFGEGSRLTVL.